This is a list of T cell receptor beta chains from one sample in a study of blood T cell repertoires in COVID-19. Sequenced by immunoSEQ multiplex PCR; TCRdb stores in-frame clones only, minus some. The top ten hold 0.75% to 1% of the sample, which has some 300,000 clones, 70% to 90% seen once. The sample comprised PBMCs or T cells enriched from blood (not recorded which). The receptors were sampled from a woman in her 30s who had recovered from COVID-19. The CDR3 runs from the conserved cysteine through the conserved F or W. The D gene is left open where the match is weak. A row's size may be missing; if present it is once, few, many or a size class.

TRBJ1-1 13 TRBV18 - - TGTGCCAGCTCCCCGGGACAGAACACTGAAGCTTTCTTT CASSPGQNTEAFF
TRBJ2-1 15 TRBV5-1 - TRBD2 TGCGCCAGCAGCTTGGGGCTAGCGGGAGGTAATGAGCAGTTCTTC CASSLGLAGGNEQFF
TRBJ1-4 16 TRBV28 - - TGTGCCAGCAGTTCCCTCTCAGGGGTATCAGGTGAAAAACTGTTTTTT CASSSLSGVSGEKLFF
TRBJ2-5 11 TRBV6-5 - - TGTGCCAGCAGCGTACTAGAGACCCAGTACTTC CASSVLETQYF
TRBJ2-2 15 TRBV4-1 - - TGCGCCAGCAGCCAAGTGACAACCCTCACCGGGGAGCTGTTTTTT CASSQVTTLTGELFF
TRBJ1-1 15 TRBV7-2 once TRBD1 TGTGCCAGCAGCTTCGAGGGACAGGGTCTAACTGAAGCTTTCTTT CASSFEGQGLTEAFF
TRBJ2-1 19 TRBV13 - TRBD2 TGTGCCAGCAGCCAACCGGGACTAGGCGAGGCCCAAAACCGTAATGAGCAGTTCTTC CASSQPGLGEAQNRNEQFF
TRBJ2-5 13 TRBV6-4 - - TGTGCCAGCAGACCACTAGGCAAAGAGACCCAGTACTTC CASRPLGKETQYF
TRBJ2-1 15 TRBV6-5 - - - CASSSSGRSYNEQFF
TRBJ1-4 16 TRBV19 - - TGTGCCAGTAGTATAGAAGGGGTGGCAACTAATGAAAAACTGTTTTTT CASSIEGVATNEKLFF
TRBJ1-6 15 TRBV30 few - TGTGCCTGGAGTGTACCCGGCCAGGGCTTCTCACCCCTCCACTTT CAWSVPGQGFSPLHF
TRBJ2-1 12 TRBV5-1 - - TGCGCCAGCAGCTTCACTAGAAGTGAGCAGTTCTTC CASSFTRSEQFF
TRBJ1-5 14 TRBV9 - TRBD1 TGTGCCAGCAGAGCTACGGCAGGGGGGCAGCCCCAGCATTTT CASRATAGGQPQHF
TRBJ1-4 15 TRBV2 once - TGTGCCAGCAGCGCCCTGTCTGGCGGGGGAAAAAAACTGTTTTTT CASSALSGGGKKLFF
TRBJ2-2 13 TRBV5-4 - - TGTGCCAGCAGCCCAGGGGTCACCGGGGAGCTGTTTTTT CASSPGVTGELFF
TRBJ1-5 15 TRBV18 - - TGTGCCAGCTCACCGGAGGGAACGGCAGATCAGCCCCAGCATTTT CASSPEGTADQPQHF